The rows below give T cell receptor beta chains drawn from one sample of a study of blood T cells in healthy people across ages. TCRdb ran MiXCR on the 5' RACE reads and lists one entry per CDR3 protein. The sample holds about 640,000 distinct CDR3 sequences, 35% to 50% seen once. The specimen sequenced was blood. Receptor source: a man at least 80 years old in good health. Each CDR3 is given with its conserved first and last residue. The D gene is left open where the match is weak. Size is omitted from some rows. Given values are once, few, many or a class for expanded clones.

clone size,V gene,D gene,J gene,CDR3 length,CDR3 DNA,CDR3 protein
NA,TRBV12-3/TRBV12-4,TRBD1,TRBJ2-5,13,TGTGCCAGCAGGACAGGGGGCAAAGAGACCCAGTACTTC,CASRTGGKETQYF
NA,TRBV12-3/TRBV12-4,NA,TRBJ2-2,13,TGTGCCAGCCTAAAGGGTACGGTCGGGGAGCTGTTTTTT,CASLKGTVGELFF
NA,TRBV20-1,TRBD1,TRBJ1-6,13,TGCAGTGCTACGACAGGGGAAGGTTCACCCCTCCACTTT,CSATTGEGSPLHF
NA,TRBV12-3/TRBV12-4,TRBD2,TRBJ2-3,14,TGTGCCAGCAGCACCGGGACTAGCGGGAGTACGCAGTATTTT,CASSTGTSGSTQYF
NA,TRBV11-3,NA,TRBJ2-1,14,TGTGCCAGCAGCTTAGGGAGAGGGGGGGATGAGCAGTTCTTC,CASSLGRGGDEQFF
many,TRBV3-1,NA,TRBJ2-3,12,TGTGCCAGCAGTCGGAGACTAGATACGCAGTATTTT,CASSRRLDTQYF
NA,TRBV2,NA,TRBJ2-3,18,TGTGCCAGCAGTGAAGCTTTAGTGGCAGGTGGGAGGACAGATACGCAGTATTTT,CASSEALVAGGRTDTQYF
NA,TRBV9,TRBD1,TRBJ2-7,16,TGTGCCAGCAGCGCCGCCGGACAGGGACCCCTCTACGAGCAGTACTTC,CASSAAGQGPLYEQYF
NA,TRBV7-2,NA,TRBJ1-2,14,TGTGCCAGCAGCTTACAGGACGGCTTCTATGGCTACACCTTC,CASSLQDGFYGYTF
NA,TRBV5-5,TRBD1,TRBJ2-1,16,TGTGCCAGCAGTTTACCCGGGACACAGGGGAAAAATGAGCAGTTCTTC,CASSLPGTQGKNEQFF
NA,TRBV11-3,NA,TRBJ2-5,15,TGTGCCAGCAGCTTATCGGGCCAGGGCGCGAAGACCCAGTACTTC,CASSLSGQGAKTQYF
NA,TRBV18,TRBD2,TRBJ2-7,15,TGTGCCAGCTCACCAGGAGCGGGGGCCTCCTACGAGCAGTACTTC,CASSPGAGASYEQYF
few,TRBV7-9,NA,TRBJ2-3,15,TGTGCCAGCAGCTTAGCTGATCCTAGCACAGATACGCAGTATTTT,CASSLADPSTDTQYF
few,TRBV20-1,NA,TRBJ2-3,13,TGCAGTGCTAGTCGAGGGATGGGGGGAACGCAGTATTTT,CSASRGMGGTQYF
NA,TRBV7-2,NA,TRBJ1-1,16,TGTGCCAGCAGCATCCTACAGGGTTTGCGGAACACTGAAGCTTTCTTT,CASSILQGLRNTEAFF
NA,TRBV3-1,NA,TRBJ2-6,16,TGCGCCAGCTATCGTCCCCAGGGGTGGGGGGCCAACGTCCTGACTTTC,CASYRPQGWGANVLTF
NA,TRBV18,NA,TRBJ2-6,15,TGTGCCAGCTCACCTGTGGGGACTGGGGCCAACGTCCTGACTTTC,CASSPVGTGANVLTF
many,TRBV28,NA,TRBJ2-5,13,TGTGCCAGCAGGGCCCTCGAGGGTGAGACCCAGTACTTC,CASRALEGETQYF
few,TRBV5-1,TRBD2,TRBJ2-1,15,TGCGCCAGCAGGGAGCGGGGGAGCTCCTACAATGAGCAGTTCTTC,CASRERGSSYNEQFF
few,TRBV3-1,TRBD1,TRBJ1-2,13,TGTGCCAGCAACCAAAAGGGGGCAAGTGGCTACACCTTC,CASNQKGASGYTF
few,TRBV3-1,TRBD1,TRBJ1-2,16,TGTGCCAGCAGCCAAATGACAGGGGCCGCTAACTATGGCTACACCTTC,CASSQMTGAANYGYTF
NA,TRBV27,TRBD1,TRBJ1-4,14,TGTGCCAGCAGTGTAGACAGGGGGCTCGAAAAACTGTTTTTT,CASSVDRGLEKLFF
few,TRBV25-1,TRBD1,TRBJ1-6,13,TGTGCCAGCAGCGGGACAGGAGTTTCACCCCTCCACTTT,CASSGTGVSPLHF
many,TRBV9,NA,TRBJ2-7,15,TGTGCCAGCAGCGTAGCGTCGGACAGTACCTACGAGCAGTACTTC,CASSVASDSTYEQYF
few,TRBV7-2,NA,TRBJ1-6,16,TGTGCCAGCAGCTTATCAAACCGGGTTTGGGGTTCACCCCTCCACTTT,CASSLSNRVWGSPLHF
NA,TRBV7-9,TRBD1,TRBJ2-7,16,TGTGCCAGCAGCTCAAGCGACCGGACAGGCCATTACGAGCAGTACTTC,CASSSSDRTGHYEQYF
NA,TRBV6-2/TRBV6-3,NA,TRBJ2-1,17,TGTGCCAGCAGCCCCCCTGCGTGGGCGAGCTCCTACAATGAGCAGTTCTTC,CASSPPAWASSYNEQFF
NA,TRBV6-2/TRBV6-3,TRBD1,TRBJ2-3,15,TGTGCCAGCAGGGGCGGACAGGTTGTCACAGATACGCAGTATTTT,CASRGGQVVTDTQYF
few,TRBV6-5,TRBD1,TRBJ2-1,14,TGTGCCAGCACCCTGGACAGGACTTACAATGAGCAGTTCTTC,CASTLDRTYNEQFF
NA,TRBV20-1,TRBD1,TRBJ2-7,13,TGCAGTGCTAGAGATCGGACAGGGACAGTCCTGTACTTC,CSARDRTGTVLYF
NA,TRBV6-2/TRBV6-3,NA,TRBJ2-3,14,TGTGCCAGCAGGATCGGGACGGGCACAGATACGCAGTATTTT,CASRIGTGTDTQYF
few,TRBV6-2/TRBV6-3,NA,TRBJ1-4,11,TGTGCCAGCAGTACGGGGCCCGGTCTGTTTTTT,CASSTGPGLFF
few,TRBV20-1,NA,TRBJ1-4,16,TGCAGTGCACCGGGCCCTACAGGGACTTTTAATGAAAAACTGTTTTTT,CSAPGPTGTFNEKLFF
NA,TRBV6-2/TRBV6-3,NA,TRBJ2-1,12,TGTGCCAGCAAACTAGTAAACAATGAGCAGTTCTTC,CASKLVNNEQFF
NA,TRBV20-1,TRBD2,TRBJ2-1,13,TGCAGTGCTCCGACTAGCCTGGGTAATGAGCAGTTCTTC,CSAPTSLGNEQFF
few,TRBV9,NA,TRBJ2-4,14,TGTGCCAGCAGCGCCACAGGGTCCAAAAACATTCAGTACTTC,CASSATGSKNIQYF
NA,TRBV6-2/TRBV6-3,NA,TRBJ1-1,14,TGTGCCAGCAGTTACATAGCTATGAACACTGAAGCTTTCTTT,CASSYIAMNTEAFF
few,TRBV6-2/TRBV6-3,TRBD2,TRBJ2-1,15,TGTGCCAGCAGTTATGGACTAGCGGATATCGGTGAGCAGTTCTTC,CASSYGLADIGEQFF
few,TRBV28,NA,TRBJ2-4,15,TGTGCCAGCAGTTTAGAGGGAATTTCCAAAAACATTCAGTACTTC,CASSLEGISKNIQYF
few,TRBV6-2/TRBV6-3,TRBD1,TRBJ1-4,16,TGTGCCAGCTCGGACAGGGAAACGAGCGATAATGAAAAACTGTTTTTT,CASSDRETSDNEKLFF
few,TRBV7-2,NA,TRBJ2-5,16,TGTGCCAGCAGCCCGATCGGGACAGCGGGATCGGAGACCCAGTACTTC,CASSPIGTAGSETQYF
NA,TRBV28,TRBD1,TRBJ1-2,12,TGTACCAGCAGTCTTGACAGGGGGCGTCTCACCTTC,CTSSLDRGRLTF
NA,TRBV20-1,NA,TRBJ2-5,15,TGCAGTGCTAGCGATGGCCAGGGACAATACAATGAGCAGTACTTC,CSASDGQGQYNEQYF
once,TRBV29-1,NA,TRBJ1-1,14,TGCAGCGCTGATCGGGACGGCCAGAACACTGAAGCTTTCTTT,CSADRDGQNTEAFF
few,TRBV6-6,NA,TRBJ1-6,13,TGTGCCAGCAGTTTACAGGGTGATCCACCCCTCCACTTT,CASSLQGDPPLHF
few,TRBV6-2/TRBV6-3,NA,TRBJ1-2,15,TGTGCCAGCAGTTACTCGGACCCAATAGACTATGGCTACACCTTC,CASSYSDPIDYGYTF
many,TRBV10-3,NA,TRBJ2-7,13,TGTGCCATCAGTGGACAGCCTAACTACGAGCAGTACTTC,CAISGQPNYEQYF
few,TRBV20-1,NA,TRBJ1-2,14,TGCAGTGCAACCTCAGGGACTCGCAACTATGGCTACACCTTC,CSATSGTRNYGYTF
NA,TRBV20-1,NA,TRBJ2-5,12,TGCAGTGGGAGGGGACTTCAAGAGACCCAGTACTTC,CSGRGLQETQYF
many,TRBV12-3/TRBV12-4,NA,TRBJ2-4,17,TGTGCCAGCACCAATCAACAGCAAACACTAGCCAAAAACATTCAGTACTTC,CASTNQQQTLAKNIQYF
NA,TRBV15,TRBD1,TRBJ2-7,15,TGTGCCACCAGCAAAGGACAGGGACTCTCCTACGAGCAGTACTTC,CATSKGQGLSYEQYF
NA,TRBV7-2,TRBD2,TRBJ2-1,16,TGTGCCAGCAGCTTAGGAAGCGGCCTCGGGAGGGAGACCCAGTTCTTC,CASSLGSGLGRETQFF
few,TRBV6-5,NA,TRBJ2-1,18,TGTGCCAGCAGTTACTCGGGTGGGACGGCGGTTTTAAACAATGAGCAGTTCTTC,CASSYSGGTAVLNNEQFF
many,TRBV5-1,NA,TRBJ2-7,13,TGCGCCAGCAGCGTGAGAGGAGGATACGAGCAGTACTTC,CASSVRGGYEQYF
once,TRBV2,NA,TRBJ2-1,15,TGTGCCAGCAGTGAGTCGTGGACAGCCTACAATGAGCAGTTATTC,CASSESWTAYNEQLF
few,TRBV20-1,NA,TRBJ2-7,15,TGCAGTGCTAGGGGGGACCCAACGAATTCCTACGAGCAGTACTTC,CSARGDPTNSYEQYF
NA,TRBV28,NA,TRBJ1-4,12,TGTGCCAGCAGGACAGGTCTCGAAAAACTGTTTTTT,CASRTGLEKLFF
many,TRBV24-1,TRBD2,TRBJ2-3,16,TGTGCCACCAGTGACCCAAGAGCGGGGAACACAGATACGCAGTATTTT,CATSDPRAGNTDTQYF
few,TRBV14,NA,TRBJ2-3,15,TGTGCCAGCAGCCCCGGGACGTTGCCCACAGATACGCAGTATTTT,CASSPGTLPTDTQYF